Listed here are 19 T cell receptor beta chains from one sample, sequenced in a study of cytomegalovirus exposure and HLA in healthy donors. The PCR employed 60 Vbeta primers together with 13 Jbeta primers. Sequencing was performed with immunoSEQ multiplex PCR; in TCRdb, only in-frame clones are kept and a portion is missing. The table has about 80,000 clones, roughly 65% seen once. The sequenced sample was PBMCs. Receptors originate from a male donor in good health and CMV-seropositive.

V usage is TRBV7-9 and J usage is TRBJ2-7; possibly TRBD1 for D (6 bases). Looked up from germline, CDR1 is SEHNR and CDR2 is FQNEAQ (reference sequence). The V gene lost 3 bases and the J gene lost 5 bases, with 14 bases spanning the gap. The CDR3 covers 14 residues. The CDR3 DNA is TGTGCCAGCAGCTTGCCGCTAGGGGGAAACGAGCAGTACTTC. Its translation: CASSLPLGGNEQYF.

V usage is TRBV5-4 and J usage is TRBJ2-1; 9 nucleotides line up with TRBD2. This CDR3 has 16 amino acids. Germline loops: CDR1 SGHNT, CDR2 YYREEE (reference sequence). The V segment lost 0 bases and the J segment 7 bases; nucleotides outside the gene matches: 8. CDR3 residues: CASSLAGGRAWNEQFF. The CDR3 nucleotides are TGTGCCAGCAGCTTGGCGGGCGGGAGGGCCTGGAATGAGCAGTTCTTC. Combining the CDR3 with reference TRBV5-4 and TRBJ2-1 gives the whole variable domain ETGVTQSPTHLIKTRGQQVTLRCSSQSGHNTVSWYQQALGQGPQFIFQYYREEENGRGNFPPRFSGLQFPNYSSELNVNALELDDSALYLCASSLAGGRAWNEQFFGPGTRLTVL.

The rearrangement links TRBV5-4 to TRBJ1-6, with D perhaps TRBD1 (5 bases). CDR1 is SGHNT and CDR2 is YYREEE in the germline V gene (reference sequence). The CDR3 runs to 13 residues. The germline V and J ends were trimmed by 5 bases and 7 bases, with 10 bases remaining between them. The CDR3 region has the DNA TGTGCCAGCAGTTCGGGGGACAATTCACCCCTCCACTTT. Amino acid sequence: CASSSGDNSPLHF.

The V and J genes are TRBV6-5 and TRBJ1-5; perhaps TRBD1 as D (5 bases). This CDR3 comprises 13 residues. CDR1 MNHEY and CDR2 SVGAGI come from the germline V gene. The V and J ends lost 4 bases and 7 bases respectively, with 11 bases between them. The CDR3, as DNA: TGTGCCAGCAGTTCCGGGGCGGGACAGCCCCAGCATTTT. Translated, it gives CASSSGAGQPQHF.

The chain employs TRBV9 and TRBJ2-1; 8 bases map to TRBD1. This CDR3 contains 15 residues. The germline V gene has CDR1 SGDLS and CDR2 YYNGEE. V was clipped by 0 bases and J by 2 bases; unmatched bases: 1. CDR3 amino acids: CASSVEDRAYNEQFF. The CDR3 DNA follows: TGTGCCAGCAGCGTAGAGGACAGGGCCTACAATGAGCAGTTCTTC.

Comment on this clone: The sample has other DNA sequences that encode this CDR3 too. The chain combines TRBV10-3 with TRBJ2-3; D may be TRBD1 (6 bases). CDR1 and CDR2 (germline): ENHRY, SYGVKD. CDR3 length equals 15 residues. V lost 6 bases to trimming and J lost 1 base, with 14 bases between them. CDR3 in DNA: TGTGCCATCAGCGATGGGGCAGGGGGCACAGATACGCAGTATTTT. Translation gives CAISDGAGGTDTQYF.

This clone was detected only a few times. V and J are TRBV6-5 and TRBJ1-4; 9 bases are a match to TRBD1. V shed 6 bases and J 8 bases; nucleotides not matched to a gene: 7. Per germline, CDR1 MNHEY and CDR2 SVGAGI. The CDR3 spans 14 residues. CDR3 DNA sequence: TGTGCCAGCAGGGGGGACAGGGCGTGGGAAAAACTGTTTTTT. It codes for CASRGDRAWEKLFF.

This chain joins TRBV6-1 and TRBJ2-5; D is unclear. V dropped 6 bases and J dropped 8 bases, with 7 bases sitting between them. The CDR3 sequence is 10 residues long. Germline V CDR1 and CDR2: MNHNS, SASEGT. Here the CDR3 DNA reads TGTGCCAGCAGCCTAAAAACCCAGTACTTC. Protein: CASSLKTQYF.

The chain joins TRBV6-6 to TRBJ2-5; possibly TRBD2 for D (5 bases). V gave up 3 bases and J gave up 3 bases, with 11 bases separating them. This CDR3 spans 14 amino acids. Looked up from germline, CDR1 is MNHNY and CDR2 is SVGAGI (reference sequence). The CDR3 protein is CASSYGRVKETQYF. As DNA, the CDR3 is TGTGCCAGCAGTTATGGGCGGGTGAAAGAGACCCAGTACTTC.

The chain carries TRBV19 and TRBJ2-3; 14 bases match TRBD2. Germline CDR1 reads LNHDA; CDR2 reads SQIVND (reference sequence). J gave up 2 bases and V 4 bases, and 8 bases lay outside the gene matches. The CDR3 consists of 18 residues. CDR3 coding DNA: TGTGCCAGTAGTACCTCCCGGGGACTAGCGGGAGCCACAGATACGCAGTATTTT. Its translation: CASSTSRGLAGATDTQYF.

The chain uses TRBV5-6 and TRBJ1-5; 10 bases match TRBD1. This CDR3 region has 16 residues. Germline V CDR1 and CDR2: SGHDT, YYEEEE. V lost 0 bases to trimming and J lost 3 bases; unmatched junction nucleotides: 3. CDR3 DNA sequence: TGTGCCAGCAGCTTGGGGACAGGGGGATACAATCAGCCCCAGCATTTT. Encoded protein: CASSLGTGGYNQPQHF.

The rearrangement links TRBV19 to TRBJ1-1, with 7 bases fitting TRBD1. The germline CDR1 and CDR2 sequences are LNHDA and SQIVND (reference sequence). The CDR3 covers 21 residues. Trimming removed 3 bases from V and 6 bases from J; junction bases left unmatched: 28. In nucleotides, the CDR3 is TGTGCCAGTAGTATGCCAAGGCGTCGAGACAGGGCGCTTTCCTATCTGGCTGAAGCTTTCTTT. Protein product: CASSMPRRRDRALSYLAEAFF.

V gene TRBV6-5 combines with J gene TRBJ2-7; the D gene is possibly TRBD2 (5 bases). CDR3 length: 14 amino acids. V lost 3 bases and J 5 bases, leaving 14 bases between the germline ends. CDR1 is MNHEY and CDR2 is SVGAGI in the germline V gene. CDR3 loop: CASSYSSEGDEQYF. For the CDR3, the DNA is TGTGCCAGCAGTTATAGTTCAGAGGGAGACGAGCAGTACTTC.

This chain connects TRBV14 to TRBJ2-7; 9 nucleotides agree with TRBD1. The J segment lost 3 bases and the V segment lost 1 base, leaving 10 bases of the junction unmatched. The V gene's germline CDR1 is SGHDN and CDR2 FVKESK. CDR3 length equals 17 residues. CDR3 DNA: TGTGCCAGCAGCCAAGTGTCTGGGACAGGGTTTGGCTACGAGCAGTACTTC. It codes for CASSQVSGTGFGYEQYF. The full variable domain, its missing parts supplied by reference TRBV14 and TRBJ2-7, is EAGVTQFPSHSVIEKGQTVTLRCDPISGHDNLYWYRRVMGKEIKFLLHFVKESKQDESGMPNNRFLAERTGGTYSTLKVQPAELEDSGVYFCASSQVSGTGFGYEQYFGPGTRLTVT.

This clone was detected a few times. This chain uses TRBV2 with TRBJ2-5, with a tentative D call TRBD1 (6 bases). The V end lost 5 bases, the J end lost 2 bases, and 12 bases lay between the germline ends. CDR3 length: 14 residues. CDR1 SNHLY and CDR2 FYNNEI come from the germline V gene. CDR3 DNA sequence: TGTGCCAGCAGTTTAGACAGGAATCAAGAGACCCAGTACTTC. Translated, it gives CASSLDRNQETQYF. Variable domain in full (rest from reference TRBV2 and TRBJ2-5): EPEVTQTPSHQVTQMGQEVILRCVPISNHLYFYWYRQILGQKVEFLVSFYNNEISEKSEIFDDQFSVERPDGSNFTLKIRSTKLEDSAMYFCASSLDRNQETQYFGPGTRLLVL.

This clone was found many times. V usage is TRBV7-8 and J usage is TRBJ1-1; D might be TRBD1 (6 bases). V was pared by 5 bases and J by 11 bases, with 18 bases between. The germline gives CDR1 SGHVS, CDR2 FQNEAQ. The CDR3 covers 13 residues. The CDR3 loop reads CASSLGAQGKAFF. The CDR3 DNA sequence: TGTGCCAGCAGCCTCGGAGCACAGGGTAAGGCTTTCTTT.

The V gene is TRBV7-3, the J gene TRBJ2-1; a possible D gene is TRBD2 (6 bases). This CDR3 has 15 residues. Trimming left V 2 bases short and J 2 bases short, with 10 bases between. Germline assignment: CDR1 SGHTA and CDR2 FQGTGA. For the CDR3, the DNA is TGTGCCAGCAGCTTAGAGGGCGGGACCTACAATGAGCAGTTCTTC. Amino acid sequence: CASSLEGGTYNEQFF.

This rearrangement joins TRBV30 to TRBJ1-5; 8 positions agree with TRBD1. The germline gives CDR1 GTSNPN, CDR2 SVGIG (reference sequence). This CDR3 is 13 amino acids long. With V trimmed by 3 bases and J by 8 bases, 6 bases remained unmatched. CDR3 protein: CAWRGQAEEPQHF. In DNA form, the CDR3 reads TGTGCCTGGAGGGGACAGGCGGAGGAGCCCCAGCATTTT.

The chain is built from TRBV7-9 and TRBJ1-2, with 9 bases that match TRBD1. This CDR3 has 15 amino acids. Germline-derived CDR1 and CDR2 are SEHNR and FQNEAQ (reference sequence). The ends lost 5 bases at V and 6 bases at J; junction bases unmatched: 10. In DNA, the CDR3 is TGTGCCAGCAGCCCGCTCTCCGGGACAGGGAATGGCTACACCTTC. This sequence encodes CASSPLSGTGNGYTF.